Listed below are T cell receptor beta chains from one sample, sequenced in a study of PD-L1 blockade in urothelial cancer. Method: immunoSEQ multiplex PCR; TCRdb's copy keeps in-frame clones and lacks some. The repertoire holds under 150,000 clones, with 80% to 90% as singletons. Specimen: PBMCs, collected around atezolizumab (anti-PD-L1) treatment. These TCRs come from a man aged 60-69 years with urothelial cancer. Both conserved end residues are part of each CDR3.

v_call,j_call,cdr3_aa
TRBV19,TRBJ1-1,CASKMVTGYLGTEAFF
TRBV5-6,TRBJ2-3,CASSQADTQYF
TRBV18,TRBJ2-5,CASSPPAGGRETQYF
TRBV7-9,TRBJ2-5,CASSLPRGLGQETQYF
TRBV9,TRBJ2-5,CASSPSGGRETQYF
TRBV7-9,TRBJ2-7,CASSLGLPSEQYF
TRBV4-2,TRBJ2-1,CASSQVGLNNEQFF
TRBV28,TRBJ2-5,CASSLNSGGAAYF
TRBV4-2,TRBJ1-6,CASSLAPDRGSPLHF
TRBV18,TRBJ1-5,CASSTGQSWGYNQPQHF
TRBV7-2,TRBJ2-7,CASSSGLAGARYF
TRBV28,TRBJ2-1,CASSFGGSSYNEQFF
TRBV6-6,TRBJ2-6,CASRALQGSGANVLTF
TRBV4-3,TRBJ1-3,CASSQDYGGAPGNTIYF
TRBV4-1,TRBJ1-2,CASSQGVRDLQGYTF
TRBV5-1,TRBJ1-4,CASSLAGGELFF
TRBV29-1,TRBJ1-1,CSAEGQPNTEAFF
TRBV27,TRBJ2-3,CASSPPRGERDTQYF
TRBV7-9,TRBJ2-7,CASSLPERGLYEQYF
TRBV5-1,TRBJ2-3,CASGRLVNTDTQYF
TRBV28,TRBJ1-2,CASSPGRGGLYGYTF